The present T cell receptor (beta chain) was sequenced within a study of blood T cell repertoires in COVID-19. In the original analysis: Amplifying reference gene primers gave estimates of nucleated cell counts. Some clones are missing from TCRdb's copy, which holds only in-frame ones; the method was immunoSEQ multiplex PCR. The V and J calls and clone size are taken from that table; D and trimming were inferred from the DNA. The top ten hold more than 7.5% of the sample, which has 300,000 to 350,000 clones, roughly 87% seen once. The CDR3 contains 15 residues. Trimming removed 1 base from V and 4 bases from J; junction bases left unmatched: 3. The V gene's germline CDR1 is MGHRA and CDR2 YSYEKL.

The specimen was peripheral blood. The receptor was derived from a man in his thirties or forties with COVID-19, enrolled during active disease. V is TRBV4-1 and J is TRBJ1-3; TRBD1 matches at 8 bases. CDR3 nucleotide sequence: TGCGCCAGCAGCCAAGGGACAGGGATCGGAAACACCATATATTTT. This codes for CASSQGTGIGNTIYF.